What follows are 29 T cell receptor beta chains derived from one specimen sequenced in a study of STAT5B mutations in CD4+ large granular lymphocyte leukemia. Libraries were prepared by immunoSEQ multiplex PCR; TCRdb keeps only in-frame clonotypes and omits some of them. The sample lists fewer than 50,000 clones, roughly four fifths seen once, with 0.35% in the top ten. Sequenced sample: CD4+ T cells from blood buffy coats. The receptor source for this set is a human donor in good health.

V gene TRBV14 combines with J gene TRBJ1-2; D not resolved. Per the germline V gene, CDR1 is SGHDN and CDR2 is FVKESK. V was clipped by 0 bases and J by 7 bases, with 6 bases between them. The CDR3 has 12 amino acids. DNA for the CDR3: TGTGCCAGCAGCCAAGACTGGGTTGGCTACACCTTC. Its protein product is CASSQDWVGYTF.

V gene TRBV6-4 combines with J gene TRBJ2-4; possible D gene TRBD1, 5 bases. Per the germline V gene, CDR1 is MRHNA and CDR2 is SNTAGT. V gave up 6 bases and J gave up 4 bases, with 13 bases separating them. The CDR3 loop spans 14 amino acids. The CDR3 DNA reads TGTGCCAGCAGGTATATACAGGAAAAAAACATTCAGTACTTC. Translating it yields CASRYIQEKNIQYF.

This sequence joins TRBV27 and TRBJ1-6; TRBD1 aligns across 7 bases. This CDR3 contains 18 residues. V dropped 0 bases and J dropped 0; count of bases not matched to a gene: 5. CDR1 and CDR2 (germline): MNHEY, SMNVEV (reference sequence). The DNA for the CDR3 is TGTGCCAGCAGTTTATCGGGGACAGTGAGCTCCTATAATTCACCCCTCCACTTT. Amino acids: CASSLSGTVSSYNSPLHF.

This sequence joins TRBV2 and TRBJ2-1, with 11 positions matching TRBD2. The length of the CDR3 is 15 residues. Germline V gives CDR1 SNHLY, CDR2 FYNNEI. The junction had 6 bases not matched to a gene; V was cut back by 11 bases and J by 0 bases. The CDR3 nucleotides read TGTGCCGGGCTAACTAGCGGGAGCTCCTACAATGAGCAGTTCTTC. Protein: CAGLTSGSSYNEQFF.

CDR3 sequence (DNA): TGTGCCAGCAGCTTGGAAGGAGGGTTAAACATTCAGTACTTC. Translated: CASSLEGGLNIQYF. The V gene is TRBV5-4, the J gene TRBJ2-4, with TRBD2 as a possible D gene (6 bases). This CDR3 is built from 14 residues. V gave up 0 bases and J gave up 6 bases, with 10 bases separating them. CDR1 is SGHNT and CDR2 is YYREEE in the germline V gene (reference sequence).

This clone has just one count. The chain uses TRBV5-4 and TRBJ1-4; D gene uncertain. Germline V CDR1 and CDR2: SGHNT, YYREEE (reference sequence). The V end was cut by 4 bases, the J end by 7 bases, with 8 bases between. CDR3 length equals 12 residues. CDR3 residues: CASSLGGEKLFF. The CDR3 DNA sequence: TGTGCCAGCAGCCTAGGAGGTGAAAAACTGTTTTTT.

This rearrangement joins TRBV7-9 to TRBJ2-7; 8 bases match TRBD1. CDR1 is SEHNR and CDR2 is FQNEAQ in the germline V gene (reference sequence). The CDR3 is 19 amino acids. With V trimmed by 3 bases and J by 4 bases, 20 bases remained unmatched. The CDR3 DNA sequence: TGTGCCAGCAGCTTGACCCCCGGGGCGAGGACAGGGTTTACGTACGAGCAGTACTTC. Translated, it gives CASSLTPGARTGFTYEQYF.

This clone counts as medium-sized. CDR3 residues: CSGTFQETQYF. The CDR3 bases are TGCAGTGGGACTTTCCAAGAGACCCAGTACTTC. This chain connects TRBV20-1 to TRBJ2-5, with D possibly TRBD2 on 5 matching bases. The germline gives CDR1 DFQATT, CDR2 SNEGSKA (reference sequence). Trimming stripped 7 bases from V and 1 base from J, with 7 bases between. The CDR3 length is 11 residues.

This chain uses TRBV9 with TRBJ1-1; 10 bases agree with TRBD1. The CDR3 length is 14 residues. V dropped 0 bases and J dropped 10; count of bases not matched to a gene: 6. The germline gives CDR1 SGDLS, CDR2 YYNGEE. CDR3 DNA sequence: TGTGCCAGCAGCGTAGTGACAGGGGGCCGTGGAGCTTTCTTT. Protein: CASSVVTGGRGAFF.

This clone was recorded only once. The chain has TRBV11-2 and TRBJ1-1; weak D call: TRBD1 (5 bases). The CDR3 spans 14 residues. Germline lookup yields CDR1 SGHAT and CDR2 FQNNGV. The V end was cut by 5 bases, the J end by 3 bases, with 13 bases between. CDR3 coding DNA: TGTGCCAGCAGCCGACAGCTAACCGACACTGAAGCTTTCTTT. Residues: CASSRQLTDTEAFF.

This clone was seen just once. This rearrangement joins TRBV7-9 to TRBJ2-3, with 8 bases identical to TRBD2. The CDR3 extends over 16 amino acids. With V trimmed by 7 bases and J by 1 base, 10 bases remained unmatched. From germline, CDR1 is SEHNR and CDR2 FQNEAQ (reference sequence). CDR3 coding DNA: TGTGCCAGCACCCCCCGACTAGCGAAAGGCACAGATACGCAGTATTTT. It specifies CASTPRLAKGTDTQYF.

The V gene is TRBV7-9, the J gene TRBJ2-7, with TRBD2 identical over 7 bases. Germline CDR1 and CDR2: SEHNR and FQNEAQ (reference sequence). V lost 2 bases, J lost 6 bases, and 7 bases stayed unmatched. The CDR3 spans 14 residues. The CDR3, as DNA: TGTGCCAGCAGCTTAATGGGAGGGGACTCCGAGCAGTACTTC. Amino acids: CASSLMGGDSEQYF. Based on the CDR3 plus reference TRBV7-9 and TRBJ2-7, the full variable domain is DTGVSQNPRHKITKRGQNVTFRCDPISEHNRLYWYRQTLGQGPEFLTYFQNEAQLEKSRLLSDRFSAERPKGSFSTLEIQRTEQGDSAMYLCASSLMGGDSEQYFGPGTRLTVT.

This chain uses TRBV9 with TRBJ1-2; TRBD1 might be the D (6 bases). V dropped 2 bases and J dropped 2 bases, with 13 bases sitting between them. The CDR3 has 15 residues. Germline V gene data show CDR1 as SGDLS and CDR2 as YYNGEE. The CDR3 region is CASSVDLGQNYGYTF. The CDR3 region has the DNA TGTGCCAGCAGCGTGGACCTTGGACAGAACTATGGCTACACCTTC.

This clone has only a few counts. V usage is TRBV10-2 and J usage is TRBJ2-1; D is perhaps TRBD2 (6 bases). This CDR3 comprises 14 residues. Trimming took off 7 bases at V and 0 bases at J, with 10 bases between the two ends. CDR1 is WSHSY and CDR2 is SAAADI in the germline V gene. The CDR3 nucleotides are TGCGCCAGCAATAGCGGTTTCTCCTACAATGAGCAGTTCTTC. The encoded protein is CASNSGFSYNEQFF.

The gene calls are TRBV6-1 and TRBJ1-1; tentatively, D is TRBD1 (6 bases). Germline values: CDR1 MNHNS, CDR2 SASEGT. The CDR3 sequence is 13 residues long. V was trimmed by 6 bases and J by 1 base, leaving 9 bases between them. The CDR3 region is CASREQGNTEAFF. CDR3 DNA: TGTGCCAGCAGGGAACAGGGGAACACTGAAGCTTTCTTT.

This chain joins TRBV10-3 and TRBJ2-1; TRBD2 aligns across 12 bases. The CDR3 is 16 residues long. CDR1 and CDR2 from the germline V gene are ENHRY and SYGVKD. Unmatched junction bases numbered 1, after V lost 2 bases and J lost 2 bases. The CDR3 nucleotides are TGTGCCATCAGTGAGGGACTAGCGGGGACCTACAATGAGCAGTTCTTC. Residues: CAISEGLAGTYNEQFF.

The chain is built from TRBV28 and TRBJ2-7; no definite D call. CDR3 length: 13 amino acids. The V and J ends lost 5 bases and 1 base respectively, with 9 bases between them. Germline values: CDR1 MDHEN, CDR2 SYDVKM. This CDR3 reads CASSADLSYEQYF. The CDR3 DNA reads as TGTGCCAGCAGTGCTGACCTTTCCTACGAGCAGTACTTC.

The chain is built from TRBV6-1 and TRBJ2-1, with 8 bases fitting TRBD2. From germline, CDR1 is MNHNS and CDR2 SASEGT. This CDR3 has 15 residues. V dropped 5 bases and J dropped 4; count of bases not matched to a gene: 7. The CDR3 region has the DNA TGTGCCAGCAGTAAAAGCGGGGGTGGGTACAATGAGCAGTTCTTC. Translation: CASSKSGGGYNEQFF.

J is TRBJ2-7 and V is TRBV2; unclear D gene. This CDR3 contains 10 residues. CDR1 is SNHLY, CDR2 FYNNEI, per germline. V lost 6 bases and J lost 4, with 4 bases in between. The CDR3 region is CASSTYEQYF. The CDR3 DNA reads as TGTGCCAGCAGCACTTACGAGCAGTACTTC. The entire variable domain, with the rest obtained from reference TRBV2 and TRBJ2-7, is as follows: EPEVTQTPSHQVTQMGQEVILRCVPISNHLYFYWYRQILGQKVEFLVSFYNNEISEKSEIFDDQFSVERPDGSNFTLKIRSTKLEDSAMYFCASSTYEQYFGPGTRLTVT.

This clone was found a few times. The chain links TRBV5-4 to TRBJ2-7, with D uncertain. Trimming cost V 1 base and J 3 bases, with 8 bases left between them. The length of the CDR3 is 13 residues. Germline CDR1 is SGHNT and CDR2 is YYREEE (reference sequence). The CDR3 here is CASSLTGSYEQYF. In DNA form, the CDR3 reads TGTGCCAGCAGCTTGACTGGTAGCTACGAGCAGTACTTC.

The J gene is TRBJ2-2, the V gene TRBV7-8, with 7 bases lining up with TRBD2. V shed 2 bases and J 1 base; nucleotides not matched to a gene: 4. CDR3 length: 16 residues. Per the germline V gene, CDR1 is SGHVS and CDR2 is FQNEAQ. The CDR3: CASSLRASGNTGELFF. CDR3 coding DNA: TGTGCCAGCAGCTTAAGGGCTAGCGGGAACACCGGGGAGCTGTTTTTT.

The chain uses TRBV5-1 and TRBJ1-4; 7 bases are shared with TRBD1. Per the germline V gene, CDR1 is SGHRS and CDR2 is YFSETQ. Trimming cost V 4 bases and J 4 bases; bases outside gene matches: 4. This CDR3 comprises 14 residues. CDR3 amino acids: CASSQGDSNEKLFF. In DNA form, the CDR3 reads TGCGCCAGCAGCCAGGGGGACAGTAATGAAAAACTGTTTTTT. The variable domain in full, completed from reference TRBV5-1 and TRBJ1-4, reads KAGVTQTPRYLIKTRGQQVTLSCSPISGHRSVSWYQQTPGQGLQFLFEYFSETQRNKGNFPGRFSGRQFSNSRSEMNVSTLELGDSALYLCASSQGDSNEKLFFGSGTQLSVL.

The V and J genes are TRBV5-1 and TRBJ2-3; possible D gene TRBD2, 5 bases. The CDR3 extends over 13 amino acids. V was cut by 4 bases and J by 1 base, with 7 bases left in between. Germline lookup yields CDR1 SGHRS and CDR2 YFSETQ. The CDR3 region has the DNA TGCGCCAGCAGCGGGAGCCGCACAGATACGCAGTATTTT. It encodes CASSGSRTDTQYF.

The rearrangement uses TRBV18 and TRBJ2-5; D is possibly TRBD1 (6 bases). This CDR3 is built from 13 residues. V dropped 5 bases and J dropped 2 bases, with 9 bases sitting between them. Germline CDR1 reads KGHSH; CDR2 reads LQKENI. As DNA, the CDR3 is TGTGCCAGCTCAAACAGGGAGCAAGAGACCCAGTACTTC. Its translation is CASSNREQETQYF.

The chain joins TRBV10-3 to TRBJ2-1, with 8 bases lining up with TRBD2. Per the germline V gene, CDR1 is ENHRY and CDR2 is SYGVKD. The CDR3 has 15 residues. Trimming at V came to 7 bases and at J to 0 bases, leaving 5 bases not matched to a gene. CDR3 bases: TGTGCCATCACCCCGGGACTAGTCTCCTACAATGAGCAGTTCTTC. Amino acids: CAITPGLVSYNEQFF.

The V gene is TRBV2, the J gene TRBJ1-5; TRBD1 agrees at 8 bases. The trim removed 3 bases at V and 5 bases at J, leaving 3 bases unmatched. Germline V gene sequence: CDR1 SNHLY, CDR2 FYNNEI. The CDR3 contains 14 residues. CDR3 coding DNA: TGTGCCAGCAGTGACCGGACAGGGTATCAGCCCCAGCATTTT. Its translation: CASSDRTGYQPQHF.

The CDR3 DNA reads TGCGCCAGCAGCCAAGAAGGGGGTTGGACAGCGAACACCGGGGAGCTGTTTTTT. It encodes CASSQEGGWTANTGELFF. The chain links TRBV4-1 to TRBJ2-2; maybe TRBD1 (6 bases). CDR3 length: 18 amino acids. The V gene lost 0 bases and the J gene lost 0 bases, with 14 bases spanning the gap. Germline loops: CDR1 MGHRA, CDR2 YSYEKL.

The V call is TRBV2, the J call TRBJ1-6; maybe TRBD1 (6 bases). In germline, CDR1 is SNHLY, CDR2 FYNNEI. The CDR3 is 14 amino acids. V was clipped by 7 bases and J by 7 bases, with 14 bases between them. The CDR3 region has the DNA TGTGCCAGCACCTGGCGGGACATAAATTCACCCCTCCACTTT. Its protein product is CASTWRDINSPLHF.

On this clone itself: At one end the junction does not follow the germline gene, possibly because of a read error. The rearrangement joins TRBV9 to TRBJ1-5; 8 nucleotides align to TRBD1. The CDR3 totals 16 residues. Looked up from germline, CDR1 is SGDLS and CDR2 is YYNGEE. CDR3 protein: CANSGRGRGSNQPQHF. For the CDR3, the DNA is TGTGCCAACAGCGGCAGGGGGCGGGGGAGCAATCAGCCCCAGCATTTT.